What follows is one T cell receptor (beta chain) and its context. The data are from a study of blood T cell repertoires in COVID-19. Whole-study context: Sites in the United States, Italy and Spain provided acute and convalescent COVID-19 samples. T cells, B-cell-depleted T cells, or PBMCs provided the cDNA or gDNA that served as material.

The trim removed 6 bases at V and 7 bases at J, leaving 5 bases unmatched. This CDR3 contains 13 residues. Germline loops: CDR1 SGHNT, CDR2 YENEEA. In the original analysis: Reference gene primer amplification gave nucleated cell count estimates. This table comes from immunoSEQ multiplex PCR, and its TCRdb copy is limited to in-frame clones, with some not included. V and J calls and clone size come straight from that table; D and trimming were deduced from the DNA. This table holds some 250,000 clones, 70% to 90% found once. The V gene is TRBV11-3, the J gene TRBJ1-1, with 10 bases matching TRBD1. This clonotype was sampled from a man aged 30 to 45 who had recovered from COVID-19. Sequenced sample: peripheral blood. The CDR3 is CASSSDRGYEAFF. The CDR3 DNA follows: TGTGCCAGCAGTTCGGACAGGGGGTATGAAGCTTTCTTT.